The clone carrying this T cell receptor (beta chain) was detected a few times. Its specificity is unknown. At one end the junction does not follow the germline gene, possibly because of a read error. This entry belongs to a study of cytomegalovirus exposure and HLA in healthy donors. Study conclusions and caveats: Later analysis suggested links between common viral pathogens and several top significant clusters.

PCR used 60 Vbeta primers and 13 Jbeta primers. The method was immunoSEQ multiplex PCR; TCRdb's version includes in-frame clones alone and lacks a portion of them. The sample includes approximately 130,000 clones, roughly three quarters of them seen just once. The sequence came from a man aged 25 to 40 in good health and CMV-seronegative. Sequencing was done on a sample of PBMCs.

The CDR3 protein is CSSSGRGHEQYF. In nucleotides, the CDR3 is TGTTCCAGCAGCGGTCGAGGGCACGAGCAGTACTTC. This chain connects TRBV7-9 to TRBJ2-7; perhaps TRBD2 as D (5 bases). Germline-derived CDR1 and CDR2 are SEHNR and FQNEAQ (reference sequence). The CDR3 covers 12 residues.